These 22 T cell receptor beta chains share one sample of origin, sequenced in a study of response to subunit inactivated influenza vaccine. MiXCR was run by TCRdb on the RT-PCR reads, yielding one entry per CDR3 protein. Here the sample spans 500,000 to 550,000 distinct CDR3 sequences, approximately 7.7% being singletons. The input for sequencing was PBMCs from blood, taken roughly 24 months after vaccination. The source of these receptors is a man between 50 and 69 years old who received an inactivated influenza vaccine.

Many counts were recorded for this clonotype. CDR3 loop: CASSQDPAGPPDTQYF. Here the CDR3 DNA reads TGCGCCAGCAGCCAAGATCCAGCGGGACCCCCAGATACGCAGTATTTT. The chain has TRBV4-3 and TRBJ2-3, with 7 bases matching TRBD2. The germline V gene encodes CDR1 LGHNA and CDR2 YSLEER. This CDR3 contains 16 residues. The trim removed 0 bases at V and 4 bases at J, leaving 7 bases unmatched.

This clonotype was seen ten or more times. This rearrangement joins TRBV11-1 to TRBJ2-2; D could derive from TRBD1 or TRBD2 (5 bases each). Germline-derived CDR1 and CDR2 are SGHAT and FQDESV (reference sequence). Trimming pared 5 bases from V and 1 base from J, leaving 11 bases between. The CDR3 loop spans 15 amino acids. The chain's CDR3 is CASSRGRKNTGELFF. CDR3 coding DNA: TGTGCCAGCAGCCGGGGACGTAAGAACACCGGGGAGCTGTTTTTT.

The sample holds a few counts of this clonotype. The chain joins TRBV20-1 to TRBJ1-2; D possibly corresponds to TRBD1 (6 bases). Germline V gene lookup returns CDR1 DFQATT and CDR2 SNEGSKA (reference sequence). This CDR3 is built from 11 residues. The V end was cut by 3 bases, the J end by 11 bases, with 13 bases between. CDR3 nucleotides: TGCAGTGCTAGGACAACAGGGATTTACACCTTC. Protein: CSARTTGIYTF.

This clonotype was counted ten times or more. The chain joins TRBV9 to TRBJ2-1; 12 nucleotides align to TRBD1. The germline V gene has CDR1 SGDLS and CDR2 YYNGEE. V shed 4 bases and J 8 bases; nucleotides not matched to a gene: 7. The CDR3 has 15 residues. The DNA for the CDR3 is TGTGCCAGCAGCATCCGGGACAGGGGGCGAGATGAGCAGTTCTTC. Translating gives CASSIRDRGRDEQFF. The full variable domain, in which reference TRBV9 and TRBJ2-1 provide the parts outside the CDR3, is DSGVTQTPKHLITATGQRVTLRCSPRSGDLSVYWYQQSLDQGLQFLIQYYNGEERAKGNILERFSAQQFPDLHSELNLSSLELGDSALYFCASSIRDRGRDEQFFGPGTRLTVL.

A few counts support this clonotype. CDR3 DNA sequence: TGTGCCAGCACCACGGGACCTTATGATACGCAGTATTTT. It yields the protein CASTTGPYDTQYF. The chain joins TRBV6-1 to TRBJ2-3; D might be TRBD1 or TRBD2, each matching 5 bases. The length of the CDR3 is 13 residues. Trimming stripped 7 bases from V and 6 bases from J, with 14 bases between. CDR1 MNHNS and CDR2 SASEGT come from the germline V gene.

This clonotype was observed many times. The chain links TRBV11-2 to TRBJ2-4, with D uncertain. From germline, CDR1 is SGHAT and CDR2 FQNNGV. V was pared by 5 bases and J by 1 base, with 21 bases between. The CDR3 sequence is 18 residues long. The CDR3 loop is CASSQAAPLVLAKNIQYF. CDR3 in DNA: TGTGCCAGCAGCCAAGCTGCCCCCCTCGTTCTGGCCAAAAACATTCAGTACTTC.

This clonotype showed up many times. The chain recombines TRBV11-2 with TRBJ2-2; TRBD1 matches 8 bases. Germline assignment: CDR1 SGHAT and CDR2 FQNNGV. V was pared by 1 base and J by 6 bases, with 4 bases of the junction left unmatched. The CDR3 sequence is 15 residues long. This chain's CDR3 is CASSLGAGGAGELFF. CDR3 coding DNA: TGTGCCAGCAGCTTAGGGGCAGGGGGCGCCGGGGAGCTGTTTTTT.

The rearrangement links TRBV20-1 to TRBJ1-2; D remains unclear. This CDR3 spans 11 amino acids. The V end lost 6 bases, the J end lost 2 bases, and 7 bases lay between the germline ends. Germline V lookup: CDR1 DFQATT, CDR2 SNEGSKA (reference sequence). In nucleotides, the CDR3 is TGCAGTGCCGCCACGAACTATGGCTACACCTTC. Translating gives CSAATNYGYTF.

Points on this clonotype: This may come from a read error, since a much larger clone is one base off. The V and J genes are TRBV5-6 and TRBJ1-4, with 10 positions matching TRBD1. Germline CDR1 SGHDT, CDR2 YYEEEE. CDR3 length: 14 amino acids. V lost 4 bases to trimming and J lost 6 bases; unmatched junction nucleotides: 3. Here the CDR3 reads CASSRTGGYEKLFF. As DNA, the CDR3 is TGTGCCAGCAGCCGGACAGGGGGGTATGAAAAACTGTTTTTT.

This clonotype was found many times. The chain recombines TRBV20-1 with TRBJ2-1, with D possibly matching TRBD1 (6 bases). Looked up from germline, CDR1 is DFQATT and CDR2 is SNEGSKA (reference sequence). Trimming took off 7 bases at V and 4 bases at J, with 11 bases between the two ends. This CDR3 comprises 12 residues. CDR3 loop: CSERGLYNEQFF. As DNA, the CDR3 is TGCAGTGAGAGGGGGTTATACAATGAGCAGTTCTTC.

This clonotype was observed a handful of times. The rearrangement links TRBV4-1 to TRBJ2-2; D tentatively reads TRBD1 or TRBD2 (5 bases each). CDR1 MGHRA and CDR2 YSYEKL come from the germline V gene. V was cut by 4 bases and J by 6 bases, with 18 bases left in between. The CDR3 consists of 16 residues. The chain's CDR3 is CASSPTAARGPGELFF. The CDR3 DNA reads as TGCGCCAGCAGCCCCACCGCGGCTCGGGGCCCCGGGGAGCTGTTTTTT.

This clonotype occurred a few times. The chain employs TRBV29-1 and TRBJ1-2; TRBD1 might be the D (5 bases). CDR1 and CDR2 (germline): SQVTM, ANQGSEA. V was shortened by 2 bases and J by 4 bases, with 11 bases between the two germline ends. The length of the CDR3 is 13 residues. The CDR3 reads CSVEIREGYGYTF. The CDR3 nucleotides read TGCAGCGTTGAAATCAGGGAGGGCTATGGCTACACCTTC.

This clonotype was seen more than once but under ten times. The chain uses TRBV30 and TRBJ1-5; possibly TRBD1 for D (5 bases). The CDR3 runs to 13 residues. CDR1 is GTSNPN and CDR2 is SVGIG in the germline V gene (reference sequence). V lost 5 bases and J lost 4, with 12 bases in between. The CDR3 DNA follows: TGTGCCTGGGAATCGGGGGGTAATCAGCCCCAGCATTTT. This encodes CAWESGGNQPQHF.

This clonotype appeared a few times. The rearrangement links TRBV11-2 to TRBJ2-5; 9 nucleotides match TRBD1. CDR3 length: 17 amino acids. With V trimmed by 3 bases and J by 5 bases, 13 bases remained unmatched. In germline, CDR1 is SGHAT, CDR2 FQNNGV. The CDR3 DNA is TGTGCCAGCAGCTTGTGGGCCGGGACAGGGCCGGGGGAGACCCAGTACTTC. Protein sequence: CASSLWAGTGPGETQYF.

This chain uses TRBV20-1 with TRBJ2-1, with D possibly TRBD2 on 5 matching bases. This CDR3 is built from 13 residues. The V and J ends lost 6 bases and 9 bases respectively, with 18 bases between them. Germline V CDR1 and CDR2: DFQATT, SNEGSKA (reference sequence). DNA for the CDR3: TGCAGTGCCCCTAGGACTCAGCGGAGTGAGCAGTTCTTC. This sequence encodes CSAPRTQRSEQFF.

This rearrangement joins TRBV5-1 to TRBJ1-4; possibly TRBD1 for D (5 bases). Trimming took off 5 bases at V and 5 bases at J, with 10 bases between the two ends. Per germline, CDR1 SGHRS and CDR2 YFSETQ. The CDR3 totals 13 residues. Here the CDR3 reads CASSAGGNEKLFF. CDR3 coding DNA: TGCGCCAGCAGTGCGGGGGGAAATGAAAAACTGTTTTTT.

Only a few counts were recorded for this clonotype. V gene TRBV20-1 combines with J gene TRBJ2-3; D is ambiguous. V lost 6 bases to trimming and J lost 5 bases, with 12 bases between them. The CDR3 loop spans 12 amino acids. Looked up from germline, CDR1 is DFQATT and CDR2 is SNEGSKA (reference sequence). The CDR3 DNA is TGCAGTGCCAGCCGTACCGGAGATACGCAGTATTTT. As protein: CSASRTGDTQYF.

This chain joins TRBV6-2 or TRBV6-3 and TRBJ2-5; D remains ambiguous. Germline V gives CDR1 MNHEY, CDR2 SVGEGT. This CDR3 is built from 16 residues. V was pared by 6 bases and J by 1 base, with 18 bases between. The CDR3 loop is CASSPGEVPLQETQYF. The DNA for the CDR3 is TGTGCCAGCAGCCCTGGGGAAGTCCCTCTCCAAGAGACCCAGTACTTC.

There are a few counts of this clonotype. The chain links TRBV29-1 to TRBJ1-1, with TRBD1 identical over 9 bases. Germline CDR1 reads SQVTM; CDR2 reads ANQGSEA. With 4 bases clipped from V and 3 bases from J, the junction kept 3 bases outside the gene matches. The CDR3 covers 13 residues. The CDR3 DNA is TGCAGCGTTGGGACAGGGGCGGACACTGAAGCTTTCTTT. It codes for CSVGTGADTEAFF.

This clonotype was seen ten or more times. The chain combines TRBV3-1 with TRBJ2-5; 7 bases match TRBD2. The germline V gene encodes CDR1 LGHDT and CDR2 YNNKEL (reference sequence). Trimming at V came to 3 bases and at J to 0 bases, leaving 7 bases not matched to a gene. This CDR3 comprises 16 residues. The CDR3 DNA reads TGTGCCAGCAGCCAGGTGTGGGGGGGGTACCAAGAGACCCAGTACTTC. This sequence encodes CASSQVWGGYQETQYF.

The rearrangement links TRBV5-1 to TRBJ1-2, with 11 positions matching TRBD1. CDR1 and CDR2 from the germline V gene are SGHRS and YFSETQ. This CDR3 comprises 17 residues. The trim removed 4 bases at V and 2 bases at J, leaving 10 bases unmatched. The CDR3 region is CASSQGQGGRSNYGYTF. In DNA, the CDR3 is TGCGCCAGCAGCCAGGGACAGGGGGGTCGATCAAACTATGGCTACACCTTC.

There are a few counts of this clonotype. The V call is TRBV11-2, the J call TRBJ2-1; TRBD2 matches 15 bases. The trim removed 4 bases at V and 6 bases at J, leaving 10 bases unmatched. Germline V CDR1 and CDR2: SGHAT, FQNNGV. This CDR3 contains 18 residues. CDR3 sequence: CASSSPGLAGGPVNEQFF. The CDR3 nucleotides are TGTGCCAGCAGCTCCCCAGGACTAGCGGGAGGGCCCGTCAATGAGCAGTTCTTC. Drawing the rest from reference TRBV11-2 and TRBJ2-1, the complete variable domain is EAGVAQSPRYKIIEKRQSVAFWCNPISGHATLYWYQQILGQGPKLLIQFQNNGVVDDSQLPKDRFSAERLKGVDSTLKIQPAKLEDSAVYLCASSSPGLAGGPVNEQFFGPGTRLTVL.